This is a list of T cell receptor beta chains from one sample in a study of vaccination and CD4 T cells after COVID-19. A single record per CDR3 protein comes from TCRdb applying MiXCR to the PCR reads. The sample has 25,000 to 35,000 distinct CDR3 sequences, 50% seen once. The source was CD4+ T cells from blood, collected about 7 months after SARS-CoV-2 vaccination. These receptors all come from a human donor who had recovered from COVID-19. Both conserved end residues are part of each CDR3. D genes are given only for firm matches. Clone size is not always given. Where it is, it says once, few, many or a class for expanded clones.

v_gene	abundance	d_gene	j_gene	CDR3aa	CDR3nt
TRBV24-1	-	TRBD1	TRBJ2-3	CATSAPTGQGTFTDTQYF	TGTGCCACCAGTGCCCCGACGGGACAGGGTACGTTCACAGATACGCAGTATTTT
TRBV6-2/TRBV6-3	few	TRBD2	TRBJ2-5	CASSALLAPQETQYF	TGTGCCAGCAGTGCATTACTAGCGCCCCAAGAGACCCAGTACTTC
TRBV20-1	few	-	TRBJ1-5	CSASYRPNQPQHF	TGCAGTGCTAGTTATCGCCCTAATCAGCCCCAGCATTTT
TRBV19	few	TRBD2	TRBJ2-5	CASSPGAGVETQYF	TGTGCCAGTAGTCCGGGAGCGGGAGTTGAGACCCAGTACTTC
TRBV24-1	few	-	TRBJ2-7	CATSGRQGHEQYF	TGTGCCACCAGTGGACGGCAGGGCCACGAGCAGTACTTC
TRBV20-1	-	-	TRBJ2-4	CSARGVAKNIQYF	TGCAGTGCTAGGGGCGTAGCCAAAAACATTCAGTACTTC
TRBV2	-	TRBD1	TRBJ2-2	CASSEYRTGINTGELFF	TGTGCCAGCAGTGAGTACAGGACAGGTATCAACACCGGGGAGCTGTTTTTT
TRBV27	-	TRBD2	TRBJ2-7	CASSTLAGAYHEQYF	TGTGCCAGCAGTACCCTAGCGGGAGCCTACCACGAGCAGTACTTC
TRBV2	-	-	TRBJ2-5	CASRRQEPAQETQYF	TGTGCCAGCAGGCGACAGGAGCCTGCTCAAGAGACCCAGTACTTC
TRBV10-3	-	-	TRBJ1-1	CAIRAPTNTEAFF	TGTGCCATCAGGGCTCCCACGAACACTGAAGCTTTCTTT
TRBV27	-	-	TRBJ1-2	CASSPLRREEYGYTF	TGTGCCAGCAGTCCCCTGAGGAGGGAGGAATATGGCTACACCTTC
TRBV19	-	-	TRBJ1-5	CASSNGQNSNQPQHF	TGTGCCAGTAGCAATGGACAAAATAGCAATCAGCCCCAGCATTTT
TRBV27	few	TRBD2	TRBJ2-1	CASMGLADNEQFF	TGTGCCAGCATGGGACTAGCGGACAATGAGCAGTTCTTC
TRBV19	few	-	TRBJ1-5	CASSMDYSNQPQHF	TGTGCCAGTAGTATGGATTATAGCAATCAGCCCCAGCATTTT
TRBV4-1	-	TRBD2	TRBJ2-5	CASSQDWTSGEETQYF	TGCGCCAGCAGCCAAGATTGGACTAGCGGGGAAGAGACCCAGTACTTC
TRBV27	few	-	TRBJ1-2	CAAWGAGLGYTF	TGTGCCGCCTGGGGCGCAGGGTTAGGATACACCTTC
TRBV6-1	-	-	TRBJ2-6	CASRPSGANVLTF	TGTGCCAGCAGACCCTCTGGGGCCAACGTCCTGACTTTC
TRBV6-5	once	-	TRBJ1-1	CASSYGHGAFF	TGTGCCAGCAGTTACGGACACGGGGCTTTCTTT
TRBV5-6	-	TRBD1	TRBJ2-1	CASSTWDRTMIQFF	TGTGCCAGCAGCACCTGGGACAGGACAATGATTCAGTTCTTC
TRBV6-5	-	-	TRBJ1-2	CASSYEGRGYTF	TGTGCCAGCAGTTATGAGGGGAGAGGCTACACCTTC
TRBV7-9	-	-	TRBJ2-2	CASSKTGNTGELFF	TGTGCCAGCAGTAAGACAGGGAACACCGGGGAGCTGTTTTTT
TRBV6-1	once	TRBD1	TRBJ2-7	CASSARQGRYEQYF	TGTGCCAGCAGCGCCCGACAGGGGAGGTACGAGCAGTACTTC
TRBV15	-	TRBD1	TRBJ2-4	CATSRPDRPIQYF	TGTGCCACCAGCCGCCCGGACAGGCCGATTCAGTACTTC
TRBV7-2	once	-	TRBJ2-7	CASSLGRYEQYF	TGTGCCAGCAGCTTAGGACGCTACGAGCAGTACTTC
TRBV7-7	few	TRBD2	TRBJ2-1	CASSLGAGVLNEQFF	TGTGCTAGCAGCTTAGGAGCGGGAGTTCTAAATGAGCAGTTCTTC
TRBV10-2	-	TRBD2	TRBJ2-1	CASSEPAGGLYEQFF	TGCGCCAGCAGTGAGCCAGCGGGAGGCTTGTATGAGCAGTTCTTC
TRBV7-9	-	-	TRBJ2-7	CASSWVWGSEQYF	TGTGCCAGCAGCTGGGTCTGGGGGAGCGAGCAGTACTTC
TRBV20-1	-	TRBD2	TRBJ2-1	CSARAVAGAGYNEQFF	TGCAGTGCTAGGGCAGTAGCGGGAGCAGGCTACAATGAGCAGTTCTTC
TRBV7-9	-	-	TRBJ1-5	CASSRDSNQPQHF	TGTGCCAGCAGCCGAGATAGCAATCAGCCCCAGCATTTT
TRBV12-3/TRBV12-4	-	-	TRBJ1-5	CASSHSYIGPPYSNQPQHF	TGTGCCAGCAGTCATTCCTATATAGGGCCACCGTATAGCAATCAGCCCCAGCATTTT
TRBV27	once	-	TRBJ2-7	CATAVGSYSYEQYF	TGTGCCACCGCAGTCGGGTCCTACTCCTACGAGCAGTACTTC
TRBV28	few	TRBD2	TRBJ2-2	CASSSPGLAGGSNTGELFF	TGTGCCAGCAGCTCCCCCGGACTAGCGGGGGGCTCGAACACCGGGGAGCTGTTTTTT
TRBV18	-	-	TRBJ1-2	CASSPRAEPNYGYTF	TGTGCCAGCTCACCACGGGCGGAACCTAACTATGGCTACACCTTC
TRBV4-1	-	-	TRBJ2-5	CASSPFGGGEETQYF	TGCGCCAGCAGCCCCTTTGGGGGGGGCGAAGAGACCCAGTACTTC
TRBV19	-	-	TRBJ2-7	CASSNLDEQYF	TGTGCCAGTAGCAATCTGGACGAGCAGTACTTC
TRBV28	few	-	TRBJ1-1	CASSLGVGTEAFF	TGTGCCAGCAGTTTAGGGGTTGGCACTGAAGCTTTCTTT
TRBV19	-	TRBD1	TRBJ2-3	CASRRQGSSTDTQYF	TGTGCCAGTAGACGACAGGGCAGTAGCACAGATACGCAGTATTTT
TRBV6-1	-	TRBD2	TRBJ2-1	CATSRGLAGSNEQFF	TGTGCCACCTCTCGGGGTCTAGCGGGATCAAATGAGCAGTTCTTC
TRBV7-2	once	TRBD1	TRBJ1-5	CASSLESGQAYQPQHF	TGTGCCAGCAGCTTAGAGTCAGGACAGGCTTATCAGCCCCAGCATTTT
TRBV28	few	-	TRBJ1-2	CATIRPGPANYGYTF	TGTGCCACCATCCGCCCGGGGCCAGCTAACTATGGCTACACCTTC
TRBV20-1	few	TRBD1	TRBJ2-5	CSARAPGQGQETQYF	TGCAGTGCTAGAGCACCGGGACAGGGCCAAGAGACCCAGTACTTC
TRBV20-1	-	-	TRBJ1-2	CSARDPQVDPQLYGYTF	TGCAGTGCTAGAGATCCCCAGGTTGACCCTCAACTTTATGGCTACACCTTC
TRBV7-9	-	-	TRBJ1-3	CASSLGWDSGNTIYF	TGTGCCAGCAGCTTAGGGTGGGACTCTGGAAACACCATATATTTT
TRBV7-9	few	-	TRBJ2-7	CASSPDRAGLEQYF	TGTGCCAGCAGCCCAGATAGGGCAGGTCTCGAGCAGTACTTC
TRBV15	-	-	TRBJ2-5	CAASRGRLLASQETQYF	TGTGCCGCCAGCAGAGGGCGACTTCTAGCGTCCCAAGAGACCCAGTACTTC
TRBV6-2/TRBV6-3	-	TRBD1	TRBJ2-1	CASSLRQTGLNQFF	TGTGCCAGCAGTTTGCGCCAGACAGGGCTAAACCAGTTCTTC
TRBV19	-	-	TRBJ1-1	CASSILATNTEAFF	TGTGCCAGTAGTATTTTGGCAACAAACACTGAAGCTTTCTTT
TRBV7-6	-	TRBD2	TRBJ2-1	CASSLLGGSSYNEQFF	TGTGCCAGCAGCTTATTGGGCGGGAGCTCCTACAATGAGCAGTTCTTC
TRBV7-2	-	TRBD2	TRBJ2-5	CASRHTRTSGSWEETQYF	TGTGCCAGCAGGCATACCCGGACTAGCGGGAGTTGGGAAGAGACCCAGTACTTC
TRBV6-1	-	-	TRBJ2-7	CASRASSYEQYF	TGTGCCAGCAGGGCAAGCTCCTACGAGCAGTACTTC
TRBV7-8	few	-	TRBJ1-1	CASSLGGQVNTEAFF	TGTGCCAGCAGCTTAGGGGGTCAGGTGAACACTGAAGCTTTCTTT
TRBV19	-	TRBD1	TRBJ1-5	CASRGQGGNQPQHF	TGTGCTAGTAGAGGACAGGGGGGCAATCAGCCCCAGCATTTT
TRBV28	-	-	TRBJ2-7	CASTNDYEQYF	TGTGCCAGCACCAACGACTACGAGCAGTACTTC
TRBV20-1	-	-	TRBJ1-2	CSARDEYSHNYGYTF	TGCAGTGCTAGAGATGAGTACTCCCATAACTATGGCTACACCTTC
TRBV7-9	once	TRBD2	TRBJ2-1	CASSFRGGHSSYNEQFF	TGTGCCAGCAGCTTCCGGGGGGGCCATAGCTCCTACAATGAGCAGTTCTTC